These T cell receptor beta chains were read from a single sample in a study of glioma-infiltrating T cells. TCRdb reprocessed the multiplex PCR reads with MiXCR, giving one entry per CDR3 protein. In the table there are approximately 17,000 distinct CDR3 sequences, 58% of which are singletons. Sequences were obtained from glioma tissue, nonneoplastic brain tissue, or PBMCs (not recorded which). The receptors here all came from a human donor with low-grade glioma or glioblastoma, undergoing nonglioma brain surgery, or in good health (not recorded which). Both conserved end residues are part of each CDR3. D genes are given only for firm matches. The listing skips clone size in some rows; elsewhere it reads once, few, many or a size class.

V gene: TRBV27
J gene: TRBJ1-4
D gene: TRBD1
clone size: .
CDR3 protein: CASSQNRGRSEKLFF
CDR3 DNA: TGTGCCAGCAGCCAGAACAGGGGGCGAAGTGAAAAACTGTTTTTT

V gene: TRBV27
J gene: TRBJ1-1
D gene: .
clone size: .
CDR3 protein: CASARERQPNTEAFF
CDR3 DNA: TGTGCCAGCGCGAGAGAACGACAGCCGAACACTGAAGCTTTCTTT

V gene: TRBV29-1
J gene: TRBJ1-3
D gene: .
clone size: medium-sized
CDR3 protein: CSVQRGSGNTIYF
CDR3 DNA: TGCAGCGTTCAGCGGGGGTCTGGAAACACCATATATTTT

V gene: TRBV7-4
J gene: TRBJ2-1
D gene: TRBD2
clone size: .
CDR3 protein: CASSFGLAVTYNEQFF
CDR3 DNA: TGTGCCAGCAGCTTCGGACTAGCGGTTACTTACAATGAGCAGTTCTTC

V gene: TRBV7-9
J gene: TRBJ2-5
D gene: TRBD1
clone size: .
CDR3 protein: CASRSGQGEETQYF
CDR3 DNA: TGTGCCAGCAGGTCGGGACAGGGTGAAGAGACCCAGTACTTC

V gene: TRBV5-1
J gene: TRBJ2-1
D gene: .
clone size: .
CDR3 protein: CASRGYNEQFF
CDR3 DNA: TGCGCCAGCAGGGGTTACAATGAGCAGTTCTTC

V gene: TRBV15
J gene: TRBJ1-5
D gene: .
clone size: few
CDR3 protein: CATSRGSNQPQHF
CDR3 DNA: TGTGCCACCAGCAGAGGTAGCAATCAGCCCCAGCATTTT

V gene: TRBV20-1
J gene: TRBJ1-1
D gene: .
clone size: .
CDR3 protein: CSARDGYTEAFF
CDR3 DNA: TGCAGTGCTAGAGATGGGTACACTGAAGCTTTCTTT

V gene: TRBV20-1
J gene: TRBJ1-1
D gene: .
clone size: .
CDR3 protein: CSATFRRMNAEAFF
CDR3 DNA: TGCAGTGCTACCTTCAGGCGGATGAACGCTGAAGCTTTCTTT

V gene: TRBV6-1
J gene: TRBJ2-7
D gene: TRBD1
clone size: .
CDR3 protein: CASAQGAHEQYF
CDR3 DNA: TGTGCCAGCGCACAGGGGGCCCACGAGCAGTACTTC

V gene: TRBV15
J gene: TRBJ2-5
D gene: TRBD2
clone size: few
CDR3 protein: CATSRTRELETQYF
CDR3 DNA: TGTGCCACCAGCAGAACGCGGGAGTTGGAGACCCAGTACTTC

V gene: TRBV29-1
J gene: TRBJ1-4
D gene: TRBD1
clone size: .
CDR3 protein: CSVTRGASNEKLFF
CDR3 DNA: TGCAGCGTTACCAGGGGGGCGTCTAATGAAAAACTGTTTTTT

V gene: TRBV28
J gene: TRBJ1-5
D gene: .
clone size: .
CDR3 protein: CASSKPPQAGNQPQHF
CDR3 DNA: TGTGCCAGCAGCAAGCCCCCGCAGGCGGGCAATCAGCCCCAGCATTTT

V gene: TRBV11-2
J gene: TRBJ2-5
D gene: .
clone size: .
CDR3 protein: CASSPENRFVIETQYF
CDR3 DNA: TGTGCCAGCAGCCCGGAGAATAGGTTTGTGATCGAGACCCAGTACTTC

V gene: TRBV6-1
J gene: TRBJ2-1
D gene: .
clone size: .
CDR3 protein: CASSFRRGEQFF
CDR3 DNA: TGTGCCAGCAGTTTCCGCAGGGGTGAGCAGTTCTTC

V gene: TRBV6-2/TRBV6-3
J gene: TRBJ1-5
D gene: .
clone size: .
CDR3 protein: CASGVSAQHF
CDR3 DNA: TGTGCCAGCGGAGTGTCGGCCCAGCATTTT

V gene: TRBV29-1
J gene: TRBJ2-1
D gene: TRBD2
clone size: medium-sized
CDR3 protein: CSATSGSTYNEQFF
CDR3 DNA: TGCAGCGCCACTAGCGGAAGTACCTACAATGAGCAGTTCTTC

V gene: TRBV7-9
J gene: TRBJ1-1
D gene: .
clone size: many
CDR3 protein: CASSWGGGQKNTEAFF
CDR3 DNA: TGTGCCAGCAGCTGGGGGGGAGGCCAAAAGAACACTGAAGCTTTCTTT

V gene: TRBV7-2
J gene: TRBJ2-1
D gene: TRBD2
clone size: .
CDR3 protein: CASSRTTSGAYNEQFF
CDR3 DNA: TGTGCCAGCAGCCGGACAACTAGCGGGGCCTACAATGAGCAGTTCTTC

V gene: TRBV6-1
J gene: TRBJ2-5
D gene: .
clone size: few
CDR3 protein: CASGVGIVETQYF
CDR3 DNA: TGTGCCAGCGGCGTGGGTATAGTAGAGACCCAGTACTTC

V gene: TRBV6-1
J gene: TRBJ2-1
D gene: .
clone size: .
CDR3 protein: CASSPKRTGEQFF
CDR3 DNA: TGTGCCAGCAGCCCTAAGAGAACCGGTGAGCAGTTCTTC

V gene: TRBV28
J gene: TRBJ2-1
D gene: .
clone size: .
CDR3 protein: CASTPGEPRWYEQFF
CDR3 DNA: TGTGCCAGCACCCCTGGGGAGCCGAGGTGGTATGAGCAGTTCTTC

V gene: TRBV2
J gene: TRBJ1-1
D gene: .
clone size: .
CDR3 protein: CASTEGRMNTEAFF
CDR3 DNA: TGTGCCAGCACCGAAGGACGGATGAACACTGAAGCTTTCTTT

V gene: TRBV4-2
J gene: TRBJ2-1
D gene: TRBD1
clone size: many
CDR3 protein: CASSPPGTGPNEQFF
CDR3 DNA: TGTGCCAGCAGCCCCCCCGGGACAGGTCCCAATGAGCAGTTCTTC

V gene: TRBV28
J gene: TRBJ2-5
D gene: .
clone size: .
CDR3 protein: CASSLSGAGETQYF
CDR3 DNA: TGTGCCAGCAGTTTATCGGGGGCTGGCGAGACCCAGTACTTC

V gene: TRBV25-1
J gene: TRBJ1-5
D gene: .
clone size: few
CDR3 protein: CASRVWEPQHF
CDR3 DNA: TGTGCCAGCAGGGTATGGGAGCCCCAGCATTTT

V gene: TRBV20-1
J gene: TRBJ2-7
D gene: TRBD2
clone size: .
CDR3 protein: CSARLADFYEQYF
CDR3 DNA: TGCAGTGCGAGACTAGCGGATTTTTACGAGCAGTACTTC

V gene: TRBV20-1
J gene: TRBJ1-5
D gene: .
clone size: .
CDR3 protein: CSATLSGIGTQHF
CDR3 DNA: TGCAGTGCTACTCTGTCTGGGATCGGGACCCAGCATTTT

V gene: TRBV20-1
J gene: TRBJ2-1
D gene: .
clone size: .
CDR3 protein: CSATTYNEQFF
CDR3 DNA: TGCAGTGCTACCACGTACAATGAGCAGTTCTTC

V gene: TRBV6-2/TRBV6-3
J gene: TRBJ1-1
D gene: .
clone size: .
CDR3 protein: CASGRGNTEAFF
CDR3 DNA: TGTGCCAGCGGTAGAGGGAACACTGAAGCTTTCTTT

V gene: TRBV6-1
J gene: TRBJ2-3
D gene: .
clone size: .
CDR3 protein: CDGGGDTDTQYF
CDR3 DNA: TGTGACGGAGGGGGAGACACAGATACGCAGTATTTT

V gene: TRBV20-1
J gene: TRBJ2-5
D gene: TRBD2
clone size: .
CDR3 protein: CSAREGLAGETPNF
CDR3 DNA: TGCAGTGCTAGAGAGGGACTAGCGGGGGAGACCCCGAACTTC

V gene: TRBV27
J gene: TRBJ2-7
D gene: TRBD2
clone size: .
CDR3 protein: CASSLGLGASSYEQYF
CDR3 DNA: TGTGCCAGCAGCCTTGGACTAGGAGCCTCATCCTACGAGCAGTACTTC

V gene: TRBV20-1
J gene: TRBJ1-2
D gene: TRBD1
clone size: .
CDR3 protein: CSASGGQGSYGYTF
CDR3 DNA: TGCAGTGCTAGCGGTGGACAGGGGTCCTATGGCTACACCTTC

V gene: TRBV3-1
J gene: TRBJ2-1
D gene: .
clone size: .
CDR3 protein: CASSPRELKEGNYNEQFF
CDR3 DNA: TGTGCCAGCAGCCCTCGCGAACTAAAAGAAGGGAACTACAATGAGCAGTTCTTC

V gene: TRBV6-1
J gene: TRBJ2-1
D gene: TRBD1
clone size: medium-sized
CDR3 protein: CASSSRGGGEQFF
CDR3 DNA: TGTGCCAGCAGTTCACGAGGGGGCGGTGAGCAGTTCTTC

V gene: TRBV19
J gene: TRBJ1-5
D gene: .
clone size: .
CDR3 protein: CASTTARRGKLDQPQHF
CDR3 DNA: TGTGCCAGTACCACCGCCCGGAGAGGGAAATTGGATCAGCCCCAGCATTTT

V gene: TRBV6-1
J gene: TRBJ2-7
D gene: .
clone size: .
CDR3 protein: CANSPRQAPTYEQYF
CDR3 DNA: TGTGCCAACTCGCCTCGACAGGCGCCCACCTACGAGCAGTACTTC

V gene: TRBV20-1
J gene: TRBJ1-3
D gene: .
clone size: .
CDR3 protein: CSAREGRRSGNTIYF
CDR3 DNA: TGCAGTGCTAGAGAAGGACGGCGCTCTGGAAACACCATATATTTT

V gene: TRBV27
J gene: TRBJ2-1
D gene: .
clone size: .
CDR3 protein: CVSRRWFSSYNEQFF
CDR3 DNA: TGTGTTAGCAGGAGATGGTTCAGCTCCTACAATGAGCAGTTCTTC

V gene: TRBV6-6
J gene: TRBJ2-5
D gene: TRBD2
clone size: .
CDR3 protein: CASSWLTSTETQYF
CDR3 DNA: TGTGCCAGCAGTTGGCTGACTAGCACGGAGACCCAGTACTTC

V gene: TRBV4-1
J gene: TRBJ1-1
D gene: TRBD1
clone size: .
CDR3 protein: CASSQDRAEAFF
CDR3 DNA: TGCGCCAGCAGCCAGGACAGGGCGGAAGCTTTCTTT

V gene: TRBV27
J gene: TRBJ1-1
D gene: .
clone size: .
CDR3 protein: CASSLSGMTEAFF
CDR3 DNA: TGTGCCAGCAGTTTATCAGGGATGACTGAAGCTTTCTTT

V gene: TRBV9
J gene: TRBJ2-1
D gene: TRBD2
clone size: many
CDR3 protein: CASSSRLAGNYNEQFF
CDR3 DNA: TGTGCCAGCAGCTCGCGACTAGCGGGGAACTACAATGAGCAGTTCTTC

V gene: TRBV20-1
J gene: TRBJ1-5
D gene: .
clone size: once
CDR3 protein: CSAREWARDRPQHF
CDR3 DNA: TGCAGTGCTAGAGAGTGGGCTAGGGATCGGCCCCAGCATTTT

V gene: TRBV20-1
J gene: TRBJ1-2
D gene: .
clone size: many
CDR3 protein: CSAPDSQINGYTF
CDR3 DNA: TGCAGTGCTCCTGACAGCCAGATCAATGGCTACACCTTC

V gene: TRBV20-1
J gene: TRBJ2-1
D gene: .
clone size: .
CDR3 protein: CSASVGNEQFF
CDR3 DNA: TGCAGTGCTAGTGTGGGCAATGAGCAGTTCTTC

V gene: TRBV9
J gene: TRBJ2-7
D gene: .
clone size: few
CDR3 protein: CASSPSTGQGNEQYF
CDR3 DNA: TGTGCCAGCAGCCCTTCCACCGGTCAGGGTAACGAGCAGTACTTC

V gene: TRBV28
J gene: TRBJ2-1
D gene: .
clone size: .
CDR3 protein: CASSPGSAVIF
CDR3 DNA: TGTGCCAGCAGTCCCGGTTCTGCAGTTATCTTC

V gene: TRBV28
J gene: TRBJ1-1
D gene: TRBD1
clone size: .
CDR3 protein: CASSRPGGAGLKAFF
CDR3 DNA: TGTGCCAGCAGTCGACCAGGGGGCGCAGGCCTGAAAGCTTTCTTT

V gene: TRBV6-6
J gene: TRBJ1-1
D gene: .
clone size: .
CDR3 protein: CASSYRPYTVAFF
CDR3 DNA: TGTGCCAGCAGTTATCGGCCGTACACTGTAGCTTTCTTT

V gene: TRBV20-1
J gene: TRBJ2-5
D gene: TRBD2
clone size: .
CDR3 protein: CSARGWTSGRETQYF
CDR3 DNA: TGCAGTGCTAGGGGATGGACTAGCGGGAGGGAGACCCAGTACTTC

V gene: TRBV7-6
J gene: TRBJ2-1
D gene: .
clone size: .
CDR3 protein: CASSLFRGNEQFF
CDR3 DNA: TGTGCCAGCAGCTTATTTCGGGGAAATGAGCAGTTCTTC

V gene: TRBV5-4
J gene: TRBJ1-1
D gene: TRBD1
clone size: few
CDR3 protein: CASSWGQGDTEAFF
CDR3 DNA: TGTGCCAGCAGTTGGGGACAGGGGGACACTGAAGCTTTCTTT

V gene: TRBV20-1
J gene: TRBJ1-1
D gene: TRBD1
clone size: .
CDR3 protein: CSLLPGQGASYTEAFF
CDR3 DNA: TGCAGCCTACTCCCGGGACAGGGGGCCTCGTACACTGAAGCTTTCTTT

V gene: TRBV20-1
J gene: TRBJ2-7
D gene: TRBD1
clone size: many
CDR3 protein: CSAIPRQGSEQYF
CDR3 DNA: TGCAGTGCTATTCCGAGACAGGGTTCCGAGCAGTACTTC

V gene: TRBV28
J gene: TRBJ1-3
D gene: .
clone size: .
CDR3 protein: CASSFRTVTSGNTIYF
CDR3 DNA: TGTGCCAGCAGTTTCAGGACAGTGACCTCTGGAAACACCATATATTTT

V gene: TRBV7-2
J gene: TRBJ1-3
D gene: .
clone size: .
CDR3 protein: CASSSWTNLGNTIYF
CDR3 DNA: TGTGCCAGCAGCTCTTGGACAAACCTGGGAAACACCATATATTTT

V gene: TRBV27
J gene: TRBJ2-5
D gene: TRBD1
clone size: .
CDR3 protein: CASSRARGETQYF
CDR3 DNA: TGTGCCAGCAGTCGCGCCAGGGGGGAGACCCAGTACTTC